Listed here are 25 T cell receptor beta chains from one sample, sequenced in a study of T cell responses to AZD1222 COVID-19 vaccine. Measured with immunoSEQ multiplex PCR; TCRdb has only the in-frame clones, and not every one. Of some 190,000 clones listed, around 90% are singletons. This specimen was peripheral blood, taken 28 days after the second AZD1222 dose. The receptors stem from an adult who received the AZD1222 COVID-19 vaccine.

The chain joins TRBV5-1 to TRBJ2-2; D may correspond to TRBD1 or TRBD2 (6 bases each). Trimming removed 1 base from V and 4 bases from J, with 11 bases in between. The CDR3 consists of 15 residues. Germline V gene sequence: CDR1 SGHRS, CDR2 YFSETQ. The CDR3, as DNA: TGCGCCAGCAGCTTGTGGGGGGCCGGCACCGGGGAGCTGTTTTTT. Translating gives CASSLWGAGTGELFF.

This chain uses TRBV7-2 with TRBJ1-5; D remains ambiguous. V gave up 2 bases and J gave up 1 base, with 9 bases separating them. Germline CDR1 is SGHTA and CDR2 is FQGNSA. The CDR3 has 15 residues. CDR3 in amino acids: CASSLSGLSNQPQHF. As DNA, the CDR3 is TGTGCCAGCAGCTTAAGTGGGCTAAGCAATCAGCCCCAGCATTTT.

Only one count was recorded for this clone. The rearrangement joins TRBV5-1 to TRBJ1-5; D is unresolved. Germline CDR1 SGHRS, CDR2 YFSETQ. This CDR3 has 14 residues. With 2 bases removed from V and 2 bases from J, the gap between germline ends came to 8 bases. The DNA of the CDR3 is TGCGCCAGCAGCTTCGCGGGAGGCAATCAGCCCCAGCATTTT. It is translated as CASSFAGGNQPQHF. Full variable domain (rest looked up from reference TRBV5-1 and TRBJ1-5): KAGVTQTPRYLIKTRGQQVTLSCSPISGHRSVSWYQQTPGQGLQFLFEYFSETQRNKGNFPGRFSGRQFSNSRSEMNVSTLELGDSALYLCASSFAGGNQPQHFGDGTRLSIL.

The chain uses TRBV7-9 and TRBJ1-4; D uncertain. The length of the CDR3 is 13 residues. Germline V gene lookup returns CDR1 SEHNR and CDR2 FQNEAQ (reference sequence). The V end was cut by 4 bases, the J end by 6 bases, with 9 bases between. The CDR3 loop is CASSSDADEKLFF. Written as DNA, the CDR3 is TGTGCCAGCAGCTCCGACGCGGATGAAAAACTGTTTTTT.

This chain connects TRBV4-3 to TRBJ2-1; no firm D call. This CDR3 comprises 16 residues. The V end was cut by 1 base, the J end by 2 bases, with 12 bases between. CDR1 and CDR2 (germline): LGHNA, YSLEER. The CDR3: CASSQAETATYNEQFF. The DNA for the CDR3 is TGCGCCAGCAGCCAAGCCGAGACGGCCACCTACAATGAGCAGTTCTTC.

Only one count was recorded for this clone. The chain employs TRBV28 and TRBJ1-2; D is uncertain. Per the germline V gene, CDR1 is MDHEN and CDR2 is SYDVKM. The CDR3 is made up of 14 amino acids. V was clipped by 6 bases and J by 8 bases, with 19 bases between them. The DNA for the CDR3 is TGTGCCAGCAGGACAAGGGTGGGGATTCAAGGCTACACCTTC. It specifies CASRTRVGIQGYTF.

The chain is built from TRBV2 and TRBJ2-6, with 9 bases identical to TRBD1. This CDR3 is 17 amino acids long. Germline values: CDR1 SNHLY, CDR2 FYNNEI. The trim removed 3 bases at V and 0 bases at J, leaving 3 bases unmatched. The CDR3 here is CASSDRTGDSGANVLTF. CDR3 bases: TGTGCCAGCAGTGATCGGACAGGGGACTCTGGGGCCAACGTCCTGACTTTC. Based on the CDR3 plus reference TRBV2 and TRBJ2-6, the full variable domain is EPEVTQTPSHQVTQMGQEVILRCVPISNHLYFYWYRQILGQKVEFLVSFYNNEISEKSEIFDDQFSVERPDGSNFTLKIRSTKLEDSAMYFCASSDRTGDSGANVLTFGAGSRLTVL.

The chain joins TRBV18 to TRBJ2-7; 14 positions match TRBD2. Trimming removed 5 bases from V and 6 bases from J; junction bases left unmatched: 9. CDR3 length equals 16 residues. Germline V gene lookup returns CDR1 KGHSH and CDR2 LQKENI. This CDR3 reads CASSTGTSGSMGEQYF. In nucleotides, the CDR3 is TGTGCCAGCTCAACCGGGACTAGCGGGAGCATGGGCGAGCAGTACTTC. Together with reference TRBV18 and TRBJ2-7, the CDR3 gives the full variable domain: NAGVMQNPRHLVRRRGQEARLRCSPMKGHSHVYWYRQLPEEGLKFMVYLQKENIIDESGMPKERFSAEFPKEGPSILRIQQVVRGDSAAYFCASSTGTSGSMGEQYFGPGTRLTVT.

This chain uses TRBV29-1 with TRBJ1-2; tentatively, D is TRBD1 (5 bases). This CDR3 comprises 13 residues. Germline CDR1 SQVTM, CDR2 ANQGSEA. Trimming stripped 3 bases from V and 0 bases from J, with 8 bases between. This chain's CDR3 is CSVEGGSNYGYTF. The CDR3 DNA reads TGCAGCGTTGAGGGGGGTTCTAACTATGGCTACACCTTC.

The chain recombines TRBV6-1 with TRBJ2-7, with D possibly called TRBD1 or TRBD2 (7 bases each). CDR3 length: 18 amino acids. Germline CDR1 MNHNS, CDR2 SASEGT. Trimming left V 4 bases short and J 2 bases short, with 24 bases between. The CDR3 loop is CASSALEWREQGAYEQYF. As DNA, the CDR3 is TGTGCCAGCAGTGCCCTGGAGTGGCGGGAGCAGGGGGCCTACGAGCAGTACTTC.

The V call is TRBV30, the J call TRBJ1-6, with D possibly TRBD1 on 6 matching bases. The length of the CDR3 is 15 residues. The germline V gene encodes CDR1 GTSNPN and CDR2 SVGIG (reference sequence). The V end lost 4 bases, the J end lost 9 bases, and 19 bases lay between the germline ends. The CDR3 DNA sequence: TGTGCCTGGACCCCATTGGGGGGCTTTATTTCACCCCTCCACTTT. This encodes CAWTPLGGFISPLHF.

The V gene is TRBV3-1 (or the pseudogene TRBV3-2), the J gene TRBJ1-2; 7 bases are shared with TRBD1. Germline lookup yields CDR1 LGHDT and CDR2 YNNKEL (reference sequence). The J segment lost 0 bases and the V segment lost 5 bases, leaving 6 bases of the junction unmatched. The CDR3 totals 15 residues. This CDR3 reads CASSYPGTANYGYTF. CDR3 coding DNA: TGTGCCAGCAGCTACCCCGGGACAGCTAACTATGGCTACACCTTC.

The V and J genes are TRBV14 and TRBJ1-5; D is uncertain. Germline CDR1 is SGHDN and CDR2 is FVKESK. V lost 4 bases to trimming and J lost 5 bases, with 9 bases between them. This CDR3 has 13 amino acids. The CDR3 sequence: CASSPHWDQPQHF. The CDR3 bases are TGTGCCAGCAGCCCTCACTGGGATCAGCCCCAGCATTTT.

This chain connects TRBV28 to TRBJ2-2; weak D call: TRBD1 (6 bases). The CDR3 totals 16 residues. Germline lookup yields CDR1 MDHEN and CDR2 SYDVKM. V was cut by 5 bases and J by 2 bases, with 15 bases left in between. The CDR3 nucleotides are TGTGCCAGCAGTCCACCCCCAGGGGCCAACACCGGGGAGCTGTTTTTT. Amino acids: CASSPPPGANTGELFF.

The rearrangement links TRBV5-4 to TRBJ2-5; TRBD2 agrees at 8 bases. J gave up 5 bases and V 0 bases, and 6 bases lay outside the gene matches. CDR1 and CDR2 from the germline V gene are SGHNT and YYREEE (reference sequence). The CDR3 consists of 15 residues. The CDR3 region has the DNA TGTGCCAGCAGCTTGGCGGGGGGGAGGGTTGAGACCCAGTACTTC. This encodes CASSLAGGRVETQYF.

This chain links TRBV30 with TRBJ1-2; D is unclear. The V gene's germline CDR1 is GTSNPN and CDR2 SVGIG (reference sequence). The CDR3 has 15 residues. V was shortened by 4 bases and J by 2 bases, with 17 bases between the two germline ends. The CDR3 loop reads CAWNHFGEANYGYTF. The CDR3 DNA follows: TGTGCCTGGAATCATTTTGGGGAGGCCAACTATGGCTACACCTTC.

This clone came up once. The chain carries TRBV2 and TRBJ2-1; D tentatively fits TRBD1 or TRBD2 (5 bases each). Germline CDR1 is SNHLY and CDR2 is FYNNEI. V was shortened by 0 bases and J by 5 bases, with 17 bases between the two germline ends. This CDR3 is built from 17 residues. CDR3 protein: CASSEAPGPIFNNEQFF. CDR3 DNA sequence: TGTGCCAGCAGTGAAGCCCCGGGACCGATATTTAACAATGAGCAGTTCTTC. The whole variable domain, filled in from reference TRBV2 and TRBJ2-1, reads EPEVTQTPSHQVTQMGQEVILRCVPISNHLYFYWYRQILGQKVEFLVSFYNNEISEKSEIFDDQFSVERPDGSNFTLKIRSTKLEDSAMYFCASSEAPGPIFNNEQFFGPGTRLTVL.

The gene calls are TRBV4-1 and TRBJ2-7; 7 bases line up with TRBD1. The CDR3 has 15 amino acids. Germline values: CDR1 MGHRA, CDR2 YSYEKL. The trim removed 5 bases at V and 0 bases at J, leaving 7 bases unmatched. Here the CDR3 DNA reads TGCGCCAGCAGCTTTGACAGGGATCCCTCCTACGAGCAGTACTTC. Amino acids: CASSFDRDPSYEQYF.

The chain recombines TRBV19 with TRBJ1-1; 8 nucleotides line up with TRBD1. V was clipped by 11 bases and J by 5 bases; unmatched bases: 19. The length of the CDR3 is 16 residues. Germline V gives CDR1 LNHDA, CDR2 SQIVND (reference sequence). The CDR3 spells CASSNRGAVPGTEAFF. In DNA form, the CDR3 reads TGTGCCTCATCTAACAGGGGGGCGGTCCCCGGGACTGAAGCTTTCTTT. Full variable domain (remainder filled in from reference TRBV19 and TRBJ1-1): DGGITQSPKYLFRKEGQNVTLSCEQNLNHDAMYWYRQDPGQGLRLIYYSQIVNDFQKGDIAEGYSVSREKKESFPLTVTSAQKNPTAFYLCASSNRGAVPGTEAFFGQGTRLTVV.

This sequence joins TRBV6-2 or TRBV6-3 and TRBJ2-5, with a tentative D call TRBD2 (5 bases). Trimming took 2 bases from V and 3 from J, leaving 7 bases between them. The germline CDR1 and CDR2 sequences are MNHEY and SVGEGT. The CDR3 extends over 13 amino acids. The CDR3 DNA sequence: TGTGCCAGCAGTTACCGAGCGGAAGAGACCCAGTACTTC. Amino acid sequence: CASSYRAEETQYF.

This CDR3 is CASSRIMTGMNTEAFF. CDR3 bases: TGTGCCAGCAGTAGGATCATGACAGGGATGAACACTGAAGCTTTCTTT. V and J are TRBV27 and TRBJ1-1; 7 bases line up with TRBD1. CDR1 MNHEY and CDR2 SMNVEV come from the germline V gene (reference sequence). V lost 5 bases to trimming and J lost 0 bases; unmatched junction nucleotides: 9. This CDR3 contains 16 residues.

The rearrangement uses TRBV5-6 and TRBJ1-6, with D possibly matching TRBD1 (6 bases). CDR1 is SGHDT and CDR2 is YYEEEE in the germline V gene. CDR3 length equals 16 residues. Trimming pared 4 bases from V and 3 bases from J, leaving 14 bases between. The CDR3 reads CASSPGGGRYNSPLHF. DNA of the CDR3: TGTGCCAGCAGCCCGGGGGGCGGCCGCTATAATTCACCCCTCCACTTT. The variable domain in full, completed from reference TRBV5-6 and TRBJ1-6, reads DAGVTQSPTHLIKTRGQQVTLRCSPKSGHDTVSWYQQALGQGPQFIFQYYEEEERQRGNFPDRFSGHQFPNYSSELNVNALLLGDSALYLCASSPGGGRYNSPLHFGNGTRLTVT.

The gene calls are TRBV4-2 and TRBJ2-3; 8 nucleotides match TRBD2. Germline CDR1 is LGHNA and CDR2 is YNFKEQ. This CDR3 comprises 17 residues. The J segment lost 3 bases and the V segment lost 4 bases, leaving 12 bases of the junction unmatched. The CDR3 coding sequence is TGTGCCAGCAGCCCAAGGGGCGGAGCGGGGGATACAGATACGCAGTATTTT. As protein: CASSPRGGAGDTDTQYF.

This rearrangement joins TRBV19 to TRBJ2-4, with D possibly TRBD1 on 6 matching bases. Germline CDR1 and CDR2: LNHDA and SQIVND (reference sequence). The CDR3 covers 15 residues. The V gene lost 6 bases and the J gene lost 3 bases, with 15 bases spanning the gap. CDR3: CASSPAGVDKNIQYF. The CDR3 DNA sequence: TGTGCCAGTAGCCCTGCAGGGGTGGACAAAAACATTCAGTACTTC. The full variable domain, completed using reference TRBV19 and TRBJ2-4, is DGGITQSPKYLFRKEGQNVTLSCEQNLNHDAMYWYRQDPGQGLRLIYYSQIVNDFQKGDIAEGYSVSREKKESFPLTVTSAQKNPTAFYLCASSPAGVDKNIQYFGAGTRLSVL.

The chain carries TRBV29-1 and TRBJ1-1; TRBD1 is a possible D gene (6 bases). CDR1 is SQVTM and CDR2 is ANQGSEA in the germline V gene. CDR3 size: 14 residues. The germline V and J ends were trimmed by 8 bases and 2 bases, with 18 bases remaining between them. The CDR3 DNA sequence: TGCAGCACCAAGACAGGAGACGTTAACACTGAAGCTTTCTTT. It translates to CSTKTGDVNTEAFF. The whole variable domain, remainder taken from reference TRBV29-1 and TRBJ1-1, is SAVISQKPSRDICQRGTSLTIQCQVDSQVTMMFWYRQQPGQSLTLIATANQGSEATYESGFVIDKFPISRPNLTFSTLTVSNMSPEDSSIYLCSTKTGDVNTEAFFGQGTRLTVV.